The sequence of this T cell receptor (beta chain) was determined in a study of blood T cell repertoires in COVID-19. Background on the study: T cells, B-cell-depleted T cells, or PBMCs supplied cDNA or gDNA.

Germline CDR1 reads LNHDA; CDR2 reads SQIVND (reference sequence). V was cut by 3 bases and J by 4 bases, with 12 bases left in between. This CDR3 spans 14 amino acids. Original methodology: The authors estimated nucleated cell counts from reference gene primer amplification. The repertoire was sequenced with immunoSEQ multiplex PCR; TCRdb's copy has only in-frame clones and lacks some. The DNA gave D and trimming, while V, J and clone size come from that table. This table has around 55,000 clones, 65% to 90% appearing once. Sequencing used peripheral blood. This chain joins TRBV19 and TRBJ1-2, with D possibly being TRBD1 (5 bases). The origin of this receptor is a human donor in a cohort sampled during active COVID-19. Here the CDR3 reads CASSIPAGSYGYTF. The CDR3 DNA sequence: TGTGCCAGTAGTATCCCGGCAGGGTCCTATGGCTACACCTTC.